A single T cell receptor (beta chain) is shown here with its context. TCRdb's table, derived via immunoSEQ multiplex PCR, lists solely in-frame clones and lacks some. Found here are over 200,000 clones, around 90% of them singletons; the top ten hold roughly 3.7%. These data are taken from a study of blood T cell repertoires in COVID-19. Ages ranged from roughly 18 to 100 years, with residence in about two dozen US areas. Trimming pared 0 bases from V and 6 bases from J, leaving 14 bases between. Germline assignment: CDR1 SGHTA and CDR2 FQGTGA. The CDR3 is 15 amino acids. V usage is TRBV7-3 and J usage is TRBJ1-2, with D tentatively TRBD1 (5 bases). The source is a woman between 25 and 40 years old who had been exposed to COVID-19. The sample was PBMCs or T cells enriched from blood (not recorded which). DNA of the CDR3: TGTGCCAGCAGCTTAACCGCGGCAGGGCCCGATGGCTACACCTTC. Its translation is CASSLTAAGPDGYTF.